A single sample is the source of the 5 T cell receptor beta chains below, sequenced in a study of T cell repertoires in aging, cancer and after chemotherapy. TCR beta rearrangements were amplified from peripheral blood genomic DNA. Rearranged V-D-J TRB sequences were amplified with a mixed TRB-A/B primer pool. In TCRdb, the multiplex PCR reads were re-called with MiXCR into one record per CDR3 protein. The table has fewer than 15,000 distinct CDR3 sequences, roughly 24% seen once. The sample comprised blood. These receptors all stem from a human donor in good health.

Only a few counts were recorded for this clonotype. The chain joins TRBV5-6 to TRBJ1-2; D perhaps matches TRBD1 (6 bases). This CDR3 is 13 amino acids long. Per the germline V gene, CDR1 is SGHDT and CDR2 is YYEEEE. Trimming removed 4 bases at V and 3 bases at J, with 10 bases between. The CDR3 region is CASSANRDYGYTF. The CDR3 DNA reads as TGTGCCAGCAGCGCAAACAGGGACTATGGCTACACCTTC.

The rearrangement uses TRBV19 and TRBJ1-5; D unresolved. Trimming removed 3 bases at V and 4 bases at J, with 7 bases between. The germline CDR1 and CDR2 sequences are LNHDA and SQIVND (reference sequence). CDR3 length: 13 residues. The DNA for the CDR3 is TGTGCCAGTAGTATGGACCGGAATCAGCCCCAGCATTTT. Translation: CASSMDRNQPQHF.

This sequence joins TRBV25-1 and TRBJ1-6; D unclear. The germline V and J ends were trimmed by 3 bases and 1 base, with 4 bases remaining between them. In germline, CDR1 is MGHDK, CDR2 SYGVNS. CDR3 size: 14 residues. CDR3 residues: CASSDGSYNSPLHF. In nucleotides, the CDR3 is TGTGCCAGCAGTGATGGGTCCTATAATTCACCCCTCCACTTT.

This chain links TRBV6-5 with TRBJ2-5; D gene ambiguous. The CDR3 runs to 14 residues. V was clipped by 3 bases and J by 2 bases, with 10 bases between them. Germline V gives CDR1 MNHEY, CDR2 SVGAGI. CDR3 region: CASSYPGLQETQYF. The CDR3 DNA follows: TGTGCCAGCAGTTATCCCGGATTGCAAGAGACCCAGTACTTC.

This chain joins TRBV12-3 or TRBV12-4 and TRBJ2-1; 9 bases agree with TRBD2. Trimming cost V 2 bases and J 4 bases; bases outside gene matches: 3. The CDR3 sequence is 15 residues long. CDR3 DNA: TGTGCCAGCAGTTTAACTAGCGGGCCATACAATGAGCAGTTCTTC. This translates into CASSLTSGPYNEQFF.